This T cell receptor (beta chain) appears in the sequencing data of a study of vaccination and CD4 T cells after COVID-19. Researchers used the Oncomine TCR Beta short-read assay to sequence DNA from cultured CD4+ T cells. Each CDR3 protein gets one entry after TCRdb re-called the PCR reads with MiXCR. The table shows 15,000 to 20,000 distinct CDR3 sequences, with approximately 70% occurring only once. Treatment indicated: approximately 9-day PBMC culture with coronavirus spike peptide pools or control peptides (ViraFEST assay). Note on this clonotype: Its antigen is unidentified.

CDR1 and CDR2 from the germline V gene are GTSNPN and SVGIG (reference sequence). The CDR3 totals 13 residues. Trimming cost V 4 bases and J 5 bases; bases outside gene matches: 7. The chain carries TRBV30 and TRBJ1-1; 7 nucleotides match TRBD1. The receptor was isolated from a human donor who had recovered from COVID-19. Sequencing input: CD4+ T cells from blood, cultured in vitro. As DNA, the CDR3 is TGTGCCTGGAAACGAACAGGGGCGACTGAAGCTTTCTTT. As protein: CAWKRTGATEAFF.